This passage covers 5 T cell receptor beta chains from one sample sequenced in a study of regulatory T cells in long-lasting Graves disease. Time point reported: newly diagnosed GD, antithyroid drugs for less than 3 months. The TCR library was made from RNA that had been extracted from PBMCs in TRIzol. Through Arm-PCR of CDR3 regions and iRepertoire HTBI primers, TCR beta libraries were built. MiXCR, applied by TCRdb to the multiplex PCR reads, yields one record per CDR3 protein. This table has approximately 360,000 distinct CDR3 sequences, roughly 10% appearing once. The same specimen was also included in a second study, on T cells in Graves' hyperthyroidism and ophthalmopathy.

The material sequenced was peripheral blood mononuclear cells (PBMCs), taken at new diagnosis, from a patient treated with antithyroid drugs. The receptors were gathered from a woman younger than 35 with Graves disease.

Ten or more counts support this clonotype. The chain links TRBV12-3 or TRBV12-4 to TRBJ2-7, with 7 positions matching TRBD1. Trimming at V came to 6 bases and at J to 2 bases, leaving 7 bases not matched to a gene. The CDR3 is 14 amino acids. As DNA, the CDR3 is TGTGCCAGCAGCCGTTGGGACAGACCCTACGAGCAGTACGTC. It specifies CASSRWDRPYEQYV.

This clonotype was picked up many times. This chain links TRBV7-9 with TRBJ2-1; D is undetermined. Looked up from germline, CDR1 is SEHNR and CDR2 is FQNEAQ (reference sequence). The CDR3 runs to 12 residues. Trimming cost V 5 bases and J 7 bases, with 9 bases left between them. For the CDR3, the DNA is TGTGCCAGCAGCCTTAGCTCGAATGAGCAGTTCTTC. It translates to CASSLSSNEQFF.

This clonotype was seen a handful of times. V usage is TRBV12-3 or TRBV12-4 and J usage is TRBJ2-5, with TRBD2 matching over 11 bases. The CDR3 has 18 amino acids. With 5 bases clipped from V and 1 base from J, the junction kept 12 bases outside the gene matches. The CDR3 DNA sequence: TGTGCCAGCAGTCAGTGGGGGGGACTAGCGGTACTCCAAGAGACCCAGTACTTC. Amino acid sequence: CASSQWGGLAVLQETQYF.

This clonotype has at least ten counts. This chain links TRBV10-1 with TRBJ2-5; D may be TRBD1 (6 bases). V lost 1 base to trimming and J lost 2 bases, with 8 bases between them. CDR3 size: 14 residues. Germline loops: CDR1 WNHNN, CDR2 SYGVQD (reference sequence). The DNA for the CDR3 is TGCGCCAGCAGTGAGTATGGACAGCAAGAGACCCAGTACTTC. Encoded protein: CASSEYGQQETQYF.

This clonotype was observed many times. This sequence joins TRBV6-2 or TRBV6-3 and TRBJ1-1; D is unresolved. With 8 bases removed from V and 0 bases from J, the gap between germline ends came to 13 bases. Per germline, CDR1 MNHEY and CDR2 SVGEGT. This CDR3 has 14 amino acids. CDR3 loop: CASRKAGMNTEAFF. The CDR3, as DNA: TGTGCCAGCCGGAAGGCGGGGATGAACACTGAAGCTTTCTTT.